This T cell receptor (beta chain) was identified in a study of T cell repertoires in cytomegalovirus infection. Study summary: The public TCR beta signatures pointed to both CMV infection and matching HLA type.

CDR3 length equals 14 residues. Trimming stripped 3 bases from V and 8 bases from J, with 16 bases between. Germline V CDR1 and CDR2: MNHEY, SMNVEV (reference sequence). MiXCR was run by TCRdb on the reads, yielding one entry per CDR3 protein. The top ten clones hold 4.6% of a sample with fewer than 200,000 distinct CDR3 sequences, 8% to 10% of them seen once. This clonotype was seen many times. The specimen sequenced was PBMCs. The receptor's source is a human donor in good health (CMV status not recorded). Some clones in this sample may be carry-over from other donors' samples. The chain carries TRBV27 and TRBJ1-1; perhaps TRBD1 as D (5 bases). The CDR3 nucleotides are TGTGCCAGCAGTTTTGGATGGCGGGACCCAGAAGCTTTCTTT. Its protein product is CASSFGWRDPEAFF.